This T cell receptor (beta chain) is from a study of T cells in Graves' hyperthyroidism and ophthalmopathy (dated 2019 in TCRdb). Regarding the complete study: Peripheral blood was collected at initial diagnosis, before any treatment. To identify distinguishing TCR V-J signatures, a discovery cohort of 90 to 100 patients was used, comprising some 43 with Graves' ophthalmopathy and around 57 with stable Graves' hyperthyroidism. Prospective prediction of ophthalmopathy was tested in an independent validation cohort of 18 to 20 hyperthyroidism patients and some 17 patients who later progressed to ophthalmopathy. The 100 discovery patients were divided at random into training and test sets in a 7:3 ratio. In addition, the study compared T-cell repertoires in thyroid tissue and in blood from a handful of Graves' hyperthyroidism patients. Once sampling was done, hyperthyroidism patients were given methimazole at a starting dose of 30 mg daily, whereas ophthalmopathy patients were given high-dose intravenous methylprednisolone. TCR Vbeta CDR3 sequencing of 120 to 150 peripheral blood samples (approximately 44 ophthalmopathy, 70 to 85 hyperthyroidism and roughly 17 progressor patients) is reported in the paper.

The germline V gene (reference sequence) sets CDR1 to DFQATT and CDR2 to SNEGSKA. From the cysteine through the phenylalanine, the CDR3 covers 14 amino acids. Here the CDR3 DNA is all that survives: 42 bases in frame from base 1. V has 5 bases trimmed and J has 0 bases trimmed; junction bases matching no gene number 7. TCR beta CDR3 regions were amplified from RNA transcripts. For the first round of RT-PCR on the TCR CDR3, the HTBI primer set was used together with the Qiagen OneStep RT-PCR kit. The libraries were constructed in a second round of multiplex PCR and then size-selected and purified. Libraries were sequenced paired-end with 100 bp reads on an Illumina HiSeq2000. On the study's bioinformatics: SOAPnuke was used to process the raw data, throwing out any read that contained adapters or uncalled bases, had a mean Phred below 15, or lacked an exact constant-primer or identifier match. High-quality paired reads were merged using COPE v1.2.5, and each unique nucleotide sequence was defined as a clonotype. MiTCR v1.1 was used to align the clonotypes against IMGT TRBV, TRBD and TRBJ reference segments. The analysis included only V-J combinations with a frequency above 0.0001, which together covered more than 98% of the repertoires. A TCS score was defined as the ratio between F50 (clonal expansion) and ExV (chaos), using BLOSUM62-based TCRdist between CDR3 peptides within each V-J. Welch's t-statistics and random forest reduced 450 to 600 V-J features to about 12, which were used in a naive Bayes classifier (R e1071). Through fastp at Q25 and MiXCR, TCRdb rebuilt clones from the public reads, retaining in-frame beta chains. Entries that share a CDR3 protein sequence are merged under the most common genes and DNA. These V and J calls originate from TCRdb's pipeline instead of the authors' own analysis. Within this sample are more than 300,000 distinct CDR3 sequences, with under 20% of them counted one time only. The ten largest clones add up to over 35% of the sample.

To note about this clonotype: No cognate antigen has been identified for it. Nothing much larger sits one base from this clone, and base qualities are not available.

Summary of the overall study and its limitations: Most expanded thyroid clonotypes (frequency above 0.001) were also found in blood, which suggests that blood repertoires may mirror thyroid immune responses. No statistical method was used to set the sample size in advance, and investigators knew the group allocation. In validation, the model predicted progression to ophthalmopathy with around 71% sensitivity and roughly 72% specificity, a median of about 6.7 months before onset. A 13 V-J signature model separated ophthalmopathy from stable hyperthyroidism, with nearly 90% sensitivity and around 84% specificity in cross-validation and 80%/75% in testing.

In the ophthalmopathy patients, disease was moderately to severely active, with a Clinical Activity Score of 3 or more, a NOSPECS grade of 4 or more, and a duration of less than 3 months. Any patient with an uncontrolled infection, another autoimmune disease, pregnancy or lactation was excluded. Clinical symptoms, serum thyroxine and TRAb, thyroid ultrasound, and orbital computed tomography formed the basis for the diagnoses. PBMCs were separated from 7.5 to 10 ml of fresh peripheral blood using Ficoll-Paque density gradient centrifugation. Total RNA was extracted using Trizol reagent, and RNA quality was assessed on an Agilent 2100 Bioanalyzer.

The specimen sequenced was blood. The chain is encoded by TRBV20-1 joined to TRBJ2-7, with 7 bases aligning to TRBD1. The TCR originated in a man aged 18 to 30 with Graves' ophthalmopathy. The CDR3 protein: CSALPTGSSYEQYF. The DNA is as follows: TGCAGTGCTTTGCCGACAGGGAGCTCCTACGAGCAGTACTTC.